This TCR beta chain emerged from a study of blood T cell repertoires in COVID-19. About the research overall: Samples taken during acute and convalescent COVID-19 were collected in the United States, Italy and Spain. T cells, B-cell-depleted T cells, or PBMCs provided the cDNA or gDNA that served as material.

The CDR3 is 13 residues long. Germline V gene sequence: CDR1 SGHRS, CDR2 YFSETQ. V shed 7 bases and J shed 1 base, with 9 bases lying between them. The cohort comprised adults aged about 18 to 100 years residing in about two dozen US areas. The assay was immunoSEQ multiplex PCR, and TCRdb's table has in-frame clones only and misses some. Here the sample spans roughly 290,000 clones, nearly 90% being singletons. The chain couples TRBV5-1 to TRBJ2-1, with D possibly TRBD1 on 6 matching bases. Sample: PBMCs or T cells enriched from blood (not recorded which). The sequence derives from a woman younger than 35 with acute COVID-19. CDR3 DNA: TGCGCCAGCCGGCAGGGGTCCTACAATGAGCAGTTCTTC. Amino acids: CASRQGSYNEQFF.